The T cell receptor (beta chain) under discussion was sequenced for a study of T-cell memory formation after mild COVID-19. Findings and limits, study-wide: Second-wave clones that peaked on day 37 lacked confirmed SARS-CoV-2 specificity. Contracting clones localized mainly to CM and EM when CD4+ and mainly to EMRA when CD8+.

Researchers used 5'RACE with constant-segment primers to make TCR alpha and TCR beta cDNA libraries that carry sample barcodes and UMIs. TCRdb re-called the 5' RACE reads with MiXCR, one entry per CDR3 protein. The sample lists around 340,000 distinct CDR3 sequences, under 25% seen once, with around 12% in the top ten. This clonotype has ten or more counts. What it recognizes is unknown. CDR1 and CDR2 from the germline V gene are SGHRS and YFSETQ. Trimming pared 3 bases from V and 3 bases from J, leaving 12 bases between. The CDR3 consists of 14 residues. This chain connects TRBV5-1 to TRBJ1-1; D is unresolved. The sample comprised PBMCs or a T cell subset sorted from them (not recorded which). The sequence was collected from an adult woman who had mild COVID-19 (a few samples of this study predate the infection). Cell type and time point are not known. In nucleotides, the CDR3 is TGCGCCAGCAGCTCAGAAACCTGGGACACTGAAGCTTTCTTT. It encodes CASSSETWDTEAFF.